A selection of T cell receptor beta chains follows, all from one sample in a study of blood T cells in healthy people across ages. TCRdb reprocessed the 5' RACE reads with MiXCR, giving one entry per CDR3 protein. The table shows over 1,500,000 distinct CDR3 sequences, with approximately 39% occurring only once. The sample comprised blood. Receptor source: a human donor in good health. CDR3s include the opening cysteine and the closing phenylalanine or tryptophan. D genes are given only for firm matches. Not every row has a clone size; where given, it reads once, few, many or a size class.

size,D,J,V,DNA,CDR3
once,TRBD2,TRBJ2-3,TRBV7-2,TGTGCCAGCAGCTATCAGAGCGGGATCCCCACAGATACGCAGTATTTT,CASSYQSGIPTDTQYF
.,.,TRBJ2-7,TRBV7-9,TGTGCCAGCAGCCCAGAGCACTCCTACGAGCAGTACTTC,CASSPEHSYEQYF
.,.,TRBJ2-7,TRBV5-1,TGCGCCAGCAGCAACCACAGGGGAGGCGACGAGCAGTACTTC,CASSNHRGGDEQYF
.,TRBD1,TRBJ1-1,TRBV2,TGTGCCAGCATGAACTCCAGGCAGGGGGGGCCCTCTGAAGCTTTCTTT,CASMNSRQGGPSEAFF
once,.,TRBJ1-1,TRBV7-2,TGTGCCAGCAGTTATTCCGGGATTTGGGGCACTGAAGCTTTCTTT,CASSYSGIWGTEAFF
few,.,TRBJ1-1,TRBV9,TGTGCCAGCAATCCACTCCAAGAGGGGAACACTGAAGCTTTCTTT,CASNPLQEGNTEAFF
.,TRBD1,TRBJ2-3,TRBV29-1,TGCAGCGGGGTAGAGAGCGACAGGGGAGGCCCAGATACGCAGTATTTT,CSGVESDRGGPDTQYF
few,.,TRBJ1-2,TRBV4-1,TGCGCCAGCAGCCAAGTAAATCCAGGGGATAATACCGATGGCTACACCTTC,CASSQVNPGDNTDGYTF
.,.,TRBJ1-2,TRBV25-1,TGTGCCAGCAGTGACCCGGACAGATTCTATGGCTACACCTTC,CASSDPDRFYGYTF
.,.,TRBJ2-7,TRBV29-1,TGCAGCGTGGGGGGTTCATCCTACGAGCGGTACTTC,CSVGGSSYERYF
.,.,TRBJ2-5,TRBV5-1,TGCGCCAGCAGTTTGAAGCCCCGGGTCCAACAAGAGACCCAGTACTTC,CASSLKPRVQQETQYF
.,.,TRBJ2-1,TRBV28,TGTGCCAGCAGTTCGAATAACCTCATTGGGTCACAGTTCTTC,CASSSNNLIGSQFF
.,.,TRBJ1-2,TRBV3-1,TGTGCCAGCAGCCGGAGGGAGGGACTGAGCGGGCGAGGCGGCTACACCTTC,CASSRREGLSGRGGYTF
.,TRBD1,TRBJ1-4,TRBV20-1,TGCAGTGCTATTCCAGGGGGAGGGAATGAAAAACTGTTTTTT,CSAIPGGGNEKLFF
once,TRBD2,TRBJ2-5,TRBV5-5,TGTGCCAGCAATAGCGGGGGCGGGAGGGCCGCAGAGACCCAGTACTTC,CASNSGGGRAAETQYF
.,TRBD2,TRBJ2-4,TRBV29-1,TGCAGCGCAAAGGTGGGGGGGACCAATGAGCAGTACTTC,CSAKVGGTNEQYF
.,.,TRBJ1-2,TRBV5-6,TGTGCCAGCAGCTTAGCCCTGGGGGTAGACTATGGCTACACCTTC,CASSLALGVDYGYTF
few,.,TRBJ2-7,TRBV4-1,TGCGCCAGCAGCCACGGGGTCCTAGTCGGGTACGAGCAGTACTTC,CASSHGVLVGYEQYF
.,.,TRBJ2-1,TRBV5-1,TGCGCCAGCAGCTTGTCTCCCCCAGGGTCTTCTAGCTCCTACAATGAGCAGTTCTTC,CASSLSPPGSSSSYNEQFF
.,.,TRBJ1-1,TRBV11-3,TGTGCCAGCAGCTTAGTATACAGGGCTAAAGCTTTCTTT,CASSLVYRAKAFF
few,.,TRBJ1-1,TRBV20-1,TGCAGTGCTAGAAGCCCGGACAGAACGATAGAAGCTTTCTTT,CSARSPDRTIEAFF
few,TRBD2,TRBJ2-5,TRBV5-1,TGCGCCAGCAACCCAGCGGGGGGAGATGAGCAGTACTTC,CASNPAGGDEQYF
.,.,TRBJ1-1,TRBV5-1,TGCGCCAGCAGCTTTGGTACCAAACAGTCTGAAGCTTTCTTT,CASSFGTKQSEAFF
.,.,TRBJ1-2,TRBV7-2,TGTGCCAGCAGCGCGCGACAGGCTGCGAGCTATGGCTACACCTTC,CASSARQAASYGYTF
few,.,TRBJ2-7,TRBV12-3/TRBV12-4,TGTGCCAGCAGTTTAGGGGCAGTAGATACCTACGAGCAGTACTTC,CASSLGAVDTYEQYF
many,.,TRBJ2-6,TRBV6-2/TRBV6-3,TGTGCCAGCGGGGACGGCGTCTTGTCTAACGTCCTGACTTTC,CASGDGVLSNVLTF
.,.,TRBJ2-3,TRBV10-3,TGTGCCATCAGTGAGGACAATCAAAGAGATACGCAGTATTTT,CAISEDNQRDTQYF
.,.,TRBJ1-2,TRBV20-1,TGCAGTGCTAGAGTTGCGGAGAACTATGGCTACACCTTC,CSARVAENYGYTF
.,.,TRBJ2-1,TRBV7-3,TGTGCCAGCAGTTCATACTCGCGGGAGCAGTTCTTC,CASSSYSREQFF
.,.,TRBJ1-1,TRBV10-3,TGTGCCATCAATGGACAAACCAGGGATATGAGGGCGAACACTGAAGCTTTCTTT,CAINGQTRDMRANTEAFF
.,.,TRBJ1-2,TRBV30,TGTGCCTGGAGTGTACGTTGGGGCGCCTATGGCTACACCTTC,CAWSVRWGAYGYTF
few,TRBD1,TRBJ2-7,TRBV4-1,TGCGCCAGCAGCCAATCCGGGACAGGGCACTCCGAGCAGTACTTC,CASSQSGTGHSEQYF
.,TRBD2,TRBJ2-5,TRBV3-1,TGTGCCAGCAAGGCGGGAGGAGAAGAGACCCAGTACTTC,CASKAGGEETQYF
few,TRBD1,TRBJ2-5,TRBV20-1,TGCAGTGCTCCCGGACAGGTGATATCGGAGACCCAGTACTTC,CSAPGQVISETQYF
.,TRBD2,TRBJ2-7,TRBV20-1,TGCAGTGCTAGAGTGGGGGGACTAGCATCCTACGAGCAGTACTTC,CSARVGGLASYEQYF
few,TRBD1,TRBJ1-3,TRBV12-3/TRBV12-4,TGTGCCAGCAGTTTCCGCAACCCGGGACAGATAGGAAACACCATATATTTT,CASSFRNPGQIGNTIYF
few,TRBD2,TRBJ2-5,TRBV7-2,TGTGCCAGCAGCTCTTGGACTAGCGGGGGGGCAGAGGAGACCCAGTACTTC,CASSSWTSGGAEETQYF
.,.,TRBJ2-1,TRBV7-9,TGTGCCAGCAGCTTCGGTGAGGGTCAGTCAAGACGCGAGTTCTTC,CASSFGEGQSRREFF
many,.,TRBJ2-5,TRBV29-1,TGCAGCGTTGACCCCCAGGTTGAAGAGACCCAGTACTTC,CSVDPQVEETQYF
.,.,TRBJ1-2,TRBV7-3,TGTGCCAGCAGTCCTAACAGCGTTGGGGGTTATGGCTACACCTTC,CASSPNSVGGYGYTF
.,.,TRBJ1-2,TRBV4-2,TGTGCCAGCAGCCAAGAAGGCAGGGAAGATGGCTACACCTTC,CASSQEGREDGYTF
.,.,TRBJ1-5,TRBV7-9,TGTGCCAGCAGCCCCGACTCTCCCGGGAGCAATCAGCCCCAGCATTTT,CASSPDSPGSNQPQHF
.,TRBD1,TRBJ1-2,TRBV27,TGTGCCAGCAGTTTATTAGGGACAGGGGACGGCTACACCTTC,CASSLLGTGDGYTF
once,.,TRBJ2-3,TRBV25-1,TGTGCCAGCAACCGCGACGGAGGATTCACAGATACGCAGTATTTT,CASNRDGGFTDTQYF
.,.,TRBJ2-5,TRBV6-2/TRBV6-3,TGTGCCAGCAGTTACTCGATAGTTGAGACCCAGTACTTC,CASSYSIVETQYF
.,TRBD2,TRBJ2-7,TRBV20-1,TGCAGTGCGCCCTCTAGCGGGGACTCCTACGAGCAGTACTTC,CSAPSSGDSYEQYF
few,TRBD1,TRBJ1-1,TRBV15,TGTGCCACCAGCTTTTCACCGGGACAGGGGATTTTGGGGAACACTGAAGCTTTCTTT,CATSFSPGQGILGNTEAFF
few,TRBD2,TRBJ2-5,TRBV7-9,TGTGCCAGCAGCCCAGACAGGGCCCGCCTAGCGGGGTGGAATGAGACCCAGTACTTC,CASSPDRARLAGWNETQYF